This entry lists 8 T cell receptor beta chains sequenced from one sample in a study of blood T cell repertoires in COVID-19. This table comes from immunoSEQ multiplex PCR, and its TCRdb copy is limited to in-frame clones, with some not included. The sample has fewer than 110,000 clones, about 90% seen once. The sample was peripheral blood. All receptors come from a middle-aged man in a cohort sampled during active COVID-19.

CDR3 sequence reads: CASSYGTALDGYTF. Written as DNA, the CDR3 is TGTGCCAGCAGCTACGGGACAGCCCTCGATGGCTACACCTTC. The chain combines TRBV7-9 with TRBJ1-2, with TRBD1 identical over 7 bases. Looked up from germline, CDR1 is SEHNR and CDR2 is FQNEAQ (reference sequence). The CDR3 extends over 14 amino acids. The V segment lost 4 bases and the J segment 6 bases; nucleotides outside the gene matches: 8. Combining the CDR3 with reference TRBV7-9 and TRBJ1-2 gives the whole variable domain DTGVSQNPRHKITKRGQNVTFRCDPISEHNRLYWYRQTLGQGPEFLTYFQNEAQLEKSRLLSDRFSAERPKGSFSTLEIQRTEQGDSAMYLCASSYGTALDGYTFGSGTRLTVV.

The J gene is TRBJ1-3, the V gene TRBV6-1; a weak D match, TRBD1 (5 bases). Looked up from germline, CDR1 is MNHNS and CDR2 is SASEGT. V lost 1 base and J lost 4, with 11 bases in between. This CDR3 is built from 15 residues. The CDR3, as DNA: TGTGCCAGCAGTGAAGGGGGCTTCCGCGGAAACACCATATATTTT. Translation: CASSEGGFRGNTIYF.

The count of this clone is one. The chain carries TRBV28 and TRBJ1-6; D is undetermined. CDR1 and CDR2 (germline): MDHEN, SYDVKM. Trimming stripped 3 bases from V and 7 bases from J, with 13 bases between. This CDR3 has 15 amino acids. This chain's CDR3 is CASSFWRVSNSPLHF. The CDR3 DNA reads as TGTGCCAGCAGTTTCTGGAGGGTTTCAAATTCACCCCTCCACTTT.

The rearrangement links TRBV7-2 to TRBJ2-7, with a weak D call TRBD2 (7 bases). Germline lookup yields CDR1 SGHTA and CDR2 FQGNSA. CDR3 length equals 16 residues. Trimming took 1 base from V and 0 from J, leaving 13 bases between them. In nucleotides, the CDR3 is TGTGCCAGCAGCTTAGAAGTAGGGGGGGCCTCCTACGAGCAGTACTTC. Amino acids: CASSLEVGGASYEQYF.

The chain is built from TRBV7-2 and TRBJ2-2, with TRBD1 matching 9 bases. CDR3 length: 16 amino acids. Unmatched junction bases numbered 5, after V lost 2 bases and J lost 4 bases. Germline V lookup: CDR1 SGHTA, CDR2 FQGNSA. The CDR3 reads CASSLKGQGRTGELFF. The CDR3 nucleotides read TGTGCCAGCAGCTTAAAGGGACAGGGACGCACCGGGGAGCTGTTTTTT.

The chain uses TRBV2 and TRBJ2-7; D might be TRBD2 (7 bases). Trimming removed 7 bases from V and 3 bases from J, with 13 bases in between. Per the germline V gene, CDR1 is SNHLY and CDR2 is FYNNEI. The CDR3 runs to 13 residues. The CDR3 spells CASKREGGYEQYF. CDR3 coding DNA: TGTGCCAGCAAGAGGGAGGGGGGCTACGAGCAGTACTTC.

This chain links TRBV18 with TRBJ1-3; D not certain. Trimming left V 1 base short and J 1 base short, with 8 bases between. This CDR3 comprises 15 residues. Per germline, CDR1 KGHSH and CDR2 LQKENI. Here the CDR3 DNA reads TGTGCCAGCTCACCACGCCGGGAGTCTGGAAACACCATATATTTT. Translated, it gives CASSPRRESGNTIYF.

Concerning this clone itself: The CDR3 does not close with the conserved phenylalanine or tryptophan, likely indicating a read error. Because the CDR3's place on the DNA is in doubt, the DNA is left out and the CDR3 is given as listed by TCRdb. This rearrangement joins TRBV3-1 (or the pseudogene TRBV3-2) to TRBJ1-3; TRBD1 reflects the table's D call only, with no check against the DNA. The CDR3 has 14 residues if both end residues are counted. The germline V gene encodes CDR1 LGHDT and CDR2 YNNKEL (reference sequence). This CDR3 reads CASSHGYPPETVFS.